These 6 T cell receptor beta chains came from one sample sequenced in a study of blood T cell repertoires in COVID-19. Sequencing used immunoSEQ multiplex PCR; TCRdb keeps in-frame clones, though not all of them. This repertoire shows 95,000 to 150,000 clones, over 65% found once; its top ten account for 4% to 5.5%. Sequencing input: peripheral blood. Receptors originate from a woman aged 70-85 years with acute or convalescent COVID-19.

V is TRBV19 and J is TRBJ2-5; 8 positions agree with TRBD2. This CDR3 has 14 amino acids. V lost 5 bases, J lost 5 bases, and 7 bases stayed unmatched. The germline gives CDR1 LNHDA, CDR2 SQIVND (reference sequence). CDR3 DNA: TGTGCCAGTAGTCTCCGGGGGGGCTGGGAGACCCAGTACTTC. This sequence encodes CASSLRGGWETQYF.

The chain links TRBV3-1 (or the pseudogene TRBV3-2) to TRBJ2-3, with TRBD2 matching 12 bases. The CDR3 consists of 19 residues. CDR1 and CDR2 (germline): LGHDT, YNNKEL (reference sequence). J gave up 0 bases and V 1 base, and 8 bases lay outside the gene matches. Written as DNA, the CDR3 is TGTGCCAGCAGCCAAGTGGGACTAGCGGGCCGCACTAGCACAGATACGCAGTATTTT. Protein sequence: CASSQVGLAGRTSTDTQYF.

The CDR3, as DNA: TGTGCCAGCAGCGTCGGGACAGGGAGCGGCTACACCTTC. This gives the protein CASSVGTGSGYTF. This chain connects TRBV5-6 to TRBJ1-2; 9 nucleotides line up with TRBD1. This CDR3 region has 13 residues. J lost 8 bases, V lost 4 bases, and 6 bases had no gene match. The germline V gene encodes CDR1 SGHDT and CDR2 YYEEEE.

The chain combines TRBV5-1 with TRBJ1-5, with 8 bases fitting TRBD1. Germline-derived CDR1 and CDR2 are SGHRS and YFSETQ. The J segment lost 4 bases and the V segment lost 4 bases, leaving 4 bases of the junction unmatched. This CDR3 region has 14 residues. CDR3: CASSQGQVNQPQHF. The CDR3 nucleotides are TGCGCCAGCAGCCAGGGACAGGTGAATCAGCCCCAGCATTTT.

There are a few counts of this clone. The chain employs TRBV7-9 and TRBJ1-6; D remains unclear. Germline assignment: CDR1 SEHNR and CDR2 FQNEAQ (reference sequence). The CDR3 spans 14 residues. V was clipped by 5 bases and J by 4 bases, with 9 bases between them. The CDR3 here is CASSPARYNSPLHF. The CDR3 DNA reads TGTGCCAGCAGCCCCGCGCGGTATAATTCACCCCTCCACTTT.

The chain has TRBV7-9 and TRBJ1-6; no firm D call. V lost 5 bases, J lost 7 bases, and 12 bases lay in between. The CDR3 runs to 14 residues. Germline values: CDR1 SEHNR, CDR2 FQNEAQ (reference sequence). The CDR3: CASSLQGGNSPLHF. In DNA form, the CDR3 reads TGTGCCAGCAGCCTACAAGGAGGGAATTCACCCCTCCACTTT.